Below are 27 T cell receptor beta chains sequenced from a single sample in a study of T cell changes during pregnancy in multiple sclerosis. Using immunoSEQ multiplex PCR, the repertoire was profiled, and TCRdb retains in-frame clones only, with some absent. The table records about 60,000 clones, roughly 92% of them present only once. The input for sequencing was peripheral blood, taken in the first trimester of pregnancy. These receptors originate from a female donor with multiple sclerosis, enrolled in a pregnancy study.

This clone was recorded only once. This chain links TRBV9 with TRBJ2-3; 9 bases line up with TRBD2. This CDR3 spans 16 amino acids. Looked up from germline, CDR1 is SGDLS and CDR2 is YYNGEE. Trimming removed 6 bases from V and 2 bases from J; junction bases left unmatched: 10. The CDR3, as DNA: TGTGCCAGCAACCCCCGGACTAGCGCCCCCACAGATACGCAGTATTTT. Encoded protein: CASNPRTSAPTDTQYF. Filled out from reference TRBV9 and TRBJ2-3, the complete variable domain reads DSGVTQTPKHLITATGQRVTLRCSPRSGDLSVYWYQQSLDQGLQFLIQYYNGEERAKGNILERFSAQQFPDLHSELNLSSLELGDSALYFCASNPRTSAPTDTQYFGPGTRLTVL.

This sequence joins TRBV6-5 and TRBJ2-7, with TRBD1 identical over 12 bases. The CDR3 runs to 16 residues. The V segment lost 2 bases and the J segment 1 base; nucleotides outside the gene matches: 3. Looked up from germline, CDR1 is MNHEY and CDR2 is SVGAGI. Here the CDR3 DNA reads TGTGCCAGCAGTTACGGGACAGGGGGCCAGTCCTACGAGCAGTACTTC. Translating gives CASSYGTGGQSYEQYF.

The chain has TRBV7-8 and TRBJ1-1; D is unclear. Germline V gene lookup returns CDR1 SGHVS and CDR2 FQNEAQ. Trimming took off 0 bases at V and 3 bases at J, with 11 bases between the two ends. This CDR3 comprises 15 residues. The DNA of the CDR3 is TGTGCCAGCAGCTTAGCGGACTACGGGGACACTGAAGCTTTCTTT. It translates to CASSLADYGDTEAFF.

The CDR3 DNA reads TGTGCCAGTACCTTGGGAGCCGCGAACACCGGGGAGCTGTTTTTT. It codes for CASTLGAANTGELFF. V gene TRBV19 combines with J gene TRBJ2-2; TRBD2 might be the D (5 bases). V lost 7 bases, J lost 0 bases, and 12 bases lay in between. CDR3 length equals 15 residues. Per germline, CDR1 LNHDA and CDR2 SQIVND (reference sequence).

CDR3 DNA: TGTGCCAGCAGCTTGGGGATTAAGGGGAATCAGCCCCAGCATTTT. Its protein is CASSLGIKGNQPQHF. V usage is TRBV5-6 and J usage is TRBJ1-5; tentative D call: TRBD1 (5 bases). This CDR3 has 15 residues. Trimming removed 0 bases from V and 4 bases from J, with 11 bases in between. In germline, CDR1 is SGHDT, CDR2 YYEEEE. Full variable domain (outside the CDR3, taken from reference TRBV5-6 and TRBJ1-5): DAGVTQSPTHLIKTRGQQVTLRCSPKSGHDTVSWYQQALGQGPQFIFQYYEEEERQRGNFPDRFSGHQFPNYSSELNVNALLLGDSALYLCASSLGIKGNQPQHFGDGTRLSIL.

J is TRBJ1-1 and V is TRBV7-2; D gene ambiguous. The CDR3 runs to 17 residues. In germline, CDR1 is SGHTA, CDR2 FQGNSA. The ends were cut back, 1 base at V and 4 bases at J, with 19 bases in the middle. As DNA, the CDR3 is TGTGCCAGCAGCTTAGGACGTTCTGGACTACATGTCACTGAAGCTTTCTTT. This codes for CASSLGRSGLHVTEAFF.

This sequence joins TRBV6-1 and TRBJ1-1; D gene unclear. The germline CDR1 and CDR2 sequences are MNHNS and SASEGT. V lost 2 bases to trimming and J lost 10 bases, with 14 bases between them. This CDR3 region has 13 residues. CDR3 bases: TGTGCCAGCAGTGAACGGAGGATGCTTGGAGCTTTCTTT. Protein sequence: CASSERRMLGAFF.

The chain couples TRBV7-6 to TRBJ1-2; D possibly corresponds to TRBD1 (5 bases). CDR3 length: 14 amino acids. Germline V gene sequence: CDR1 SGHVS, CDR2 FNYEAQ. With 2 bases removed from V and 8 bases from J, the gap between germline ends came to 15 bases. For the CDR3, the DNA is TGTGCCAGCAGCTTATGGGCAGCCTCAGGGGGCTACACCTTC. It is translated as CASSLWAASGGYTF.

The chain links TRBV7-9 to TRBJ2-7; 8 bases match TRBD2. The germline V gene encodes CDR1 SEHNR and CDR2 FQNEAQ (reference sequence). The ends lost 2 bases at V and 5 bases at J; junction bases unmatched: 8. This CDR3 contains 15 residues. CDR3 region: CASSLTGGGINEQYF. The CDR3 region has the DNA TGTGCCAGCAGCTTAACGGGGGGGGGTATCAACGAGCAGTACTTC.

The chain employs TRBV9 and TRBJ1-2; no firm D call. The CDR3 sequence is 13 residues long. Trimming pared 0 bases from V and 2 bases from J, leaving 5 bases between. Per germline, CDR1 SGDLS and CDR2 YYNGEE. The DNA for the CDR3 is TGTGCCAGCAGCGTAGACTTAAACTATGGCTACACCTTC. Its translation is CASSVDLNYGYTF.

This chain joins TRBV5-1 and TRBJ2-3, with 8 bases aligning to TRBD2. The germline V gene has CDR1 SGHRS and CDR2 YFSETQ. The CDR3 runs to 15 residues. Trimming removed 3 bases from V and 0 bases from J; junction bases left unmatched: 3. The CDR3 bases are TGCGCCAGCAGCTGGAGCGGGGGTAGCACAGATACGCAGTATTTT. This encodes CASSWSGGSTDTQYF.

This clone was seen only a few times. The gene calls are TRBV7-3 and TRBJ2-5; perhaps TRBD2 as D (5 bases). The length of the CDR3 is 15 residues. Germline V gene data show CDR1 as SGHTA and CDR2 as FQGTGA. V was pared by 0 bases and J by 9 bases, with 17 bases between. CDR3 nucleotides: TGTGCCAGCAGCTTAACGGTGGCTAGCCCCGGGTCCCAGTACTTC. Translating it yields CASSLTVASPGSQYF.

The CDR3 here is CASSYSGTSTDTQYF. CDR3 nucleotide sequence: TGTGCCAGCAGTTACTCGGGGACTAGCACAGATACGCAGTATTTT. The rearrangement uses TRBV6-5 and TRBJ2-3; tentatively, D is TRBD2 (6 bases). V lost 0 bases, J lost 0 bases, and 7 bases lay in between. This CDR3 is built from 15 residues. Germline loops: CDR1 MNHEY, CDR2 SVGAGI.

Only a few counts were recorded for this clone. Written as DNA, the CDR3 is TGTGCCAGCAGCCAAGATCAGGCTAGCGGCACAGATACGCAGTATTTT. Protein product: CASSQDQASGTDTQYF. This chain connects TRBV4-2 to TRBJ2-3, with D possibly TRBD2 on 6 matching bases. CDR1 and CDR2 from the germline V gene are LGHNA and YNFKEQ. The CDR3 is 16 amino acids. The V end was cut by 0 bases, the J end by 1 base, with 11 bases between.

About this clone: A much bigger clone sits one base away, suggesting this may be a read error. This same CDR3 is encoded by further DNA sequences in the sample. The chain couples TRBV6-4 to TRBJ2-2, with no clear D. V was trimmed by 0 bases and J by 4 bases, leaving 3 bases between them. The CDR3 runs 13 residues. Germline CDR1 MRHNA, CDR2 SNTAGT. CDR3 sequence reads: CASSDSSTGELFF. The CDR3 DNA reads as TGTGCCAGCAGTGACTCTAGCACCGGGGAGCTGTTTTTT.

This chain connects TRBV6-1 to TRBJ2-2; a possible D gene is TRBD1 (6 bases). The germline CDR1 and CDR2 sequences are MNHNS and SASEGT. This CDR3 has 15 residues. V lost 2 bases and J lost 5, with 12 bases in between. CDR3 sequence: CASSENSGQTGELFF. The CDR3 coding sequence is TGTGCCAGCAGTGAAAACAGCGGACAGACCGGGGAGCTGTTTTTT.

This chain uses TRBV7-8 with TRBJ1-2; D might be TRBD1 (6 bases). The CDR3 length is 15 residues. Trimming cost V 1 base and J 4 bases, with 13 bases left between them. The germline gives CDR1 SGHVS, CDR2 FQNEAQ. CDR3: CASSLVSGASYGYTF. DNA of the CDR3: TGTGCCAGCAGCTTAGTATCAGGGGCTTCCTATGGCTACACCTTC.

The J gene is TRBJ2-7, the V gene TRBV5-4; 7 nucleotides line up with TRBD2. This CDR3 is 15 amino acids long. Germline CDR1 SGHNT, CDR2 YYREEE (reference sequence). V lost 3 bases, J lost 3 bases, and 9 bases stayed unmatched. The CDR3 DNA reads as TGTGCCAGCAGCTCCCCGGGACTAAAGGGCTACGAGCAGTACTTC. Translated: CASSSPGLKGYEQYF.

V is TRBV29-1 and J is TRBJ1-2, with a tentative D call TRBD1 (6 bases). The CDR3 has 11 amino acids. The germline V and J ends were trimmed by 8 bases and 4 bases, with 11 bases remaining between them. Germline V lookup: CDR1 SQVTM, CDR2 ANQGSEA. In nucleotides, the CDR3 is TGCAGCTCCGTGGACAGCTATGGCTACACCTTC. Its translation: CSSVDSYGYTF.

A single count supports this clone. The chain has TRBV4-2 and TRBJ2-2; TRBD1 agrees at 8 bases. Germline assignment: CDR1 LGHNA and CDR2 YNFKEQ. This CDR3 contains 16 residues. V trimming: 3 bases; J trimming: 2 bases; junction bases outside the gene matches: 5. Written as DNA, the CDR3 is TGTGCCAGCAGCCACCGACAGGGGTTCAACACCGGGGAGCTGTTTTTT. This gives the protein CASSHRQGFNTGELFF.

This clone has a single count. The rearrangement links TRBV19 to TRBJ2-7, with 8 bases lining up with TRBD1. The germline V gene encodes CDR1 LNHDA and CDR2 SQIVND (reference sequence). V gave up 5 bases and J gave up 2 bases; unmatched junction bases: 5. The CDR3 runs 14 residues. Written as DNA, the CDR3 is TGTGCCAGTAGTGCCTACAGGGGGGCCTACGAGCAGTACTTC. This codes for CASSAYRGAYEQYF. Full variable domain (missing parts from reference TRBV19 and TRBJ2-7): DGGITQSPKYLFRKEGQNVTLSCEQNLNHDAMYWYRQDPGQGLRLIYYSQIVNDFQKGDIAEGYSVSREKKESFPLTVTSAQKNPTAFYLCASSAYRGAYEQYFGPGTRLTVT.

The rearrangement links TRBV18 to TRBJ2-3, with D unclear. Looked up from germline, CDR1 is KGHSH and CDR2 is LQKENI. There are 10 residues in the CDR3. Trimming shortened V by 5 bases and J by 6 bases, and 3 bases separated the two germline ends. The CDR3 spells CASSSDTQYF. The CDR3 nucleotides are TGTGCCAGCTCATCGGATACGCAGTATTTT.

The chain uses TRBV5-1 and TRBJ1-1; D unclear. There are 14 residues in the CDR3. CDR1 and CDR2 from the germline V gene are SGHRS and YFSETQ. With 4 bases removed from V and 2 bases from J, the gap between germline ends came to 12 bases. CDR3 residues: CASSTDARNTEAFF. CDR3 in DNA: TGCGCCAGCAGCACGGATGCTAGAAACACTGAAGCTTTCTTT.

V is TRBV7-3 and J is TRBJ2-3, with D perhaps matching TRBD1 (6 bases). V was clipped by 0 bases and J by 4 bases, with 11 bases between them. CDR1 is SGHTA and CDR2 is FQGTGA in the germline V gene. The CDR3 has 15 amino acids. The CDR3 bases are TGTGCCAGCAGCTTAACGGGGGCTGGGGCAGATACGCAGTATTTT. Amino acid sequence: CASSLTGAGADTQYF.

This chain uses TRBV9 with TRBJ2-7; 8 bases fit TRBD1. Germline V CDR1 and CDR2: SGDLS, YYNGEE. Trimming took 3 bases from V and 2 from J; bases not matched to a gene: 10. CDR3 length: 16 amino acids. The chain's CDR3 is CASSAQTGVPTYEQYF. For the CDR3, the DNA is TGTGCCAGCAGCGCTCAGACAGGGGTCCCAACCTACGAGCAGTACTTC.

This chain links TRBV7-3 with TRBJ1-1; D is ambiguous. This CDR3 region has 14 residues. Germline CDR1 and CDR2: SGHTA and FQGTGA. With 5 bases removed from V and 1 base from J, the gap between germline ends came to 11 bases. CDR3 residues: CASSLFAGNTEAFF. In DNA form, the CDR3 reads TGTGCCAGCAGCCTTTTCGCCGGGAACACTGAAGCTTTCTTT.

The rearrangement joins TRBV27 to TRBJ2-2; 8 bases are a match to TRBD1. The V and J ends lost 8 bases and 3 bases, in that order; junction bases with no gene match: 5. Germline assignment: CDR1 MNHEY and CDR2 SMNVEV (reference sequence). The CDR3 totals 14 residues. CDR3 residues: CASGDRGYTGELFF. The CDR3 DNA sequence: TGTGCCAGCGGTGACAGGGGTTACACCGGGGAGCTGTTTTTT.